Shown below are 9 T cell receptor beta chains from a single sample sequenced in a study of beta chain features in type 1 diabetes. Findings and caveats of the study: Among patients with Type 1 diabetes, TCRB CDR3s were moderately but significantly shorter in every one of the four CD4+ subsets.

As every portion of the isolated RNA was reverse transcribed, the sequencing read expressed TCRB transcripts. Some clones are missing from TCRdb's copy, which holds only in-frame ones; the method was immunoSEQ multiplex PCR. In the table there are more than 550,000 clones, around 15% of which are singletons. Which antigens these TCRs recognize remains unknown. The sequenced material came from naive CD4+ T cells from blood. The receptor set was obtained from a man aged 18 to 29 with type 1 diabetes.

The V gene is TRBV2, the J gene TRBJ2-3; D possibly corresponds to TRBD2 (5 bases). CDR3 size: 14 residues. Germline-derived CDR1 and CDR2 are SNHLY and FYNNEI. Trimming removed 3 bases at V and 1 base at J, with 8 bases between. The CDR3 reads CASSELARTDTQYF. CDR3 DNA sequence: TGTGCCAGCAGTGAGCTAGCCCGCACAGATACGCAGTATTTT.

The J gene is TRBJ2-3, the V gene TRBV11-2; 7 bases align to TRBD2. CDR1 SGHAT and CDR2 FQNNGV come from the germline V gene. The CDR3 is made up of 14 amino acids. J was trimmed by 6 bases and V by 6 bases; bases with no gene match: 9. The CDR3 bases are TGTGCCAGCAGTTGGTCCGACGGGGGGGATACGCAGTATTTT. This gives the protein CASSWSDGGDTQYF.

The CDR3 nucleotides read TGTGCCAGCAGGCCGTCGGGGGGGACCCAGTACTTC. This sequence encodes CASRPSGGTQYF. V is TRBV6-5 and J is TRBJ2-5, with TRBD2 matching 7 bases. The CDR3 is 12 amino acids. Germline values: CDR1 MNHEY, CDR2 SVGAGI. With V trimmed by 6 bases and J by 7 bases, 5 bases remained unmatched.

The sample holds a few counts of this clone. V and J are TRBV30 and TRBJ1-3; unclear D gene. The germline V and J ends were trimmed by 4 bases and 1 base, with 14 bases remaining between them. This CDR3 contains 15 residues. CDR1 and CDR2 (germline): GTSNPN, SVGIG (reference sequence). The CDR3 loop is CAWTAKAVSGNTIYF. The CDR3 DNA sequence: TGTGCCTGGACCGCCAAGGCGGTATCTGGAAACACCATATATTTT.

This clone was detected only a few times. V and J are TRBV5-1 and TRBJ2-7; 9 nucleotides match TRBD1. CDR1 is SGHRS and CDR2 is YFSETQ in the germline V gene. With V trimmed by 4 bases and J by 2 bases, 7 bases remained unmatched. The CDR3 consists of 15 residues. CDR3 nucleotides: TGCGCCAGCAGCGCATGGACAGGGGAGCCCTACGAGCAGTACTTC. Its translation: CASSAWTGEPYEQYF.

The V call is TRBV4-1, the J call TRBJ2-3; tentatively, D is TRBD1 or TRBD2 (6 bases each). Germline V CDR1 and CDR2: MGHRA, YSYEKL. The CDR3 totals 14 residues. V lost 0 bases and J 12 bases, leaving 16 bases between the germline ends. CDR3 amino acids: CASSQDGGHGGQYF. The CDR3 DNA reads as TGCGCCAGCAGCCAAGATGGGGGCCACGGGGGTCAGTATTTT.

This chain joins TRBV4-2 and TRBJ2-5, with a possible D match to TRBD2 (6 bases). From germline, CDR1 is LGHNA and CDR2 YNFKEQ. This CDR3 has 14 residues. V lost 6 bases to trimming and J lost 4 bases, with 15 bases between them. The chain's CDR3 is CASRALGRPETQYF. Written as DNA, the CDR3 is TGTGCCAGCAGGGCTTTAGGGAGGCCAGAGACCCAGTACTTC.

The V call is TRBV10-2, the J call TRBJ1-5, with D possibly being TRBD1 (5 bases). The germline V gene encodes CDR1 WSHSY and CDR2 SAAADI. CDR3 length: 14 residues. Trimming pared 3 bases from V and 3 bases from J, leaving 9 bases between. CDR3 sequence: CASSDRDYNQPQHF. CDR3 DNA sequence: TGCGCCAGCAGTGACCGGGACTACAATCAGCCCCAGCATTTT.

The chain has TRBV4-1 and TRBJ1-2; 8 bases match TRBD1. The junction had 4 bases not matched to a gene; V was cut back by 0 bases and J by 4 bases. Germline V gene lookup returns CDR1 MGHRA and CDR2 YSYEKL. The CDR3 is 15 amino acids. CDR3 loop: CASSQEETGVYGYTF. Here the CDR3 DNA reads TGCGCCAGCAGCCAAGAGGAGACAGGGGTCTATGGCTACACCTTC.